This T cell receptor beta chain appears in the sequencing data of a study of blood T cell repertoires in COVID-19. Across the whole study: Italy, Spain and the United States were the sources of the convalescent and acute COVID-19 samples. PBMCs, B-cell-depleted T cells, or T cells were the source of the cDNA or gDNA that made up the material.

In the original processing: Nucleated cell counts were estimated from reference gene primer amplification. Sequenced by immunoSEQ multiplex PCR; TCRdb stores in-frame clones only, minus some. The V and J calls and clone size were taken over from that table, and D and trimming were inferred from the DNA. There are 110,000 or so clones in the sample; approximately 88% occur only once, and 7.5% to 10% lies in the top ten. V lost 5 bases to trimming and J lost 0 bases; unmatched junction nucleotides: 12. The germline V gene has CDR1 GTSNPN and CDR2 SVGIG (reference sequence). This CDR3 region has 16 residues.

Specimen: peripheral blood. This chain uses TRBV30 with TRBJ1-1; 7 bases map to TRBD1. The receptor comes from a woman aged 40 to 49 with acute or convalescent COVID-19. CDR3 sequence reads: CAWGGRGGLMNTEAFF. CDR3 nucleotides: TGTGCCTGGGGCGGCCGAGGGGGCCTTATGAACACTGAAGCTTTCTTT.